These 27 T cell receptor beta chains were sequenced from one sample in a study of blood T cell repertoires in COVID-19. Measured with immunoSEQ multiplex PCR; TCRdb has only the in-frame clones, and not every one. The table shows roughly 150,000 clones, with around four fifths occurring only once. What was sequenced was peripheral blood. Receptors were obtained from a man between 60 and 70 years old who had recovered from COVID-19.

This chain connects TRBV14 to TRBJ1-1, with D tentatively TRBD1 (6 bases). The V end lost 4 bases, the J end lost 4 bases, and 16 bases lay between the germline ends. Germline V CDR1 and CDR2: SGHDN, FVKESK. This CDR3 contains 15 residues. The CDR3 loop reads CASSRTQGLSTEAFF. CDR3 in DNA: TGTGCCAGCAGCCGAACTCAGGGGTTGAGCACTGAAGCTTTCTTT.

The V gene is TRBV18, the J gene TRBJ2-2; D is unclear. Looked up from germline, CDR1 is KGHSH and CDR2 is LQKENI. With 7 bases removed from V and 3 bases from J, the gap between germline ends came to 9 bases. There are 13 residues in the CDR3. As DNA, the CDR3 is TGTGCCAGCTTGCCTCTAGACACCGGGGAGCTGTTTTTT. This translates into CASLPLDTGELFF. Supplemented by reference TRBV18 and TRBJ2-2, the full variable domain reads NAGVMQNPRHLVRRRGQEARLRCSPMKGHSHVYWYRQLPEEGLKFMVYLQKENIIDESGMPKERFSAEFPKEGPSILRIQQVVRGDSAAYFCASLPLDTGELFFGEGSRLTVL.

The V and J genes are TRBV28 and TRBJ2-7, with 8 nucleotides matching TRBD2. Germline V gives CDR1 MDHEN, CDR2 SYDVKM. Unmatched junction bases numbered 7, after V lost 1 base and J lost 5 bases. The CDR3 is made up of 15 amino acids. CDR3 DNA: TGTGCCAGCAGTTTATTAGGCGGGAGGAGAGACGAGCAGTACTTC. Protein sequence: CASSLLGGRRDEQYF.

This clone was picked up a small number of times. The chain uses TRBV7-2 and TRBJ1-2; D might be TRBD1 (6 bases). This CDR3 region has 14 residues. V was trimmed by 4 bases and J by 8 bases, leaving 17 bases between them. Per germline, CDR1 SGHTA and CDR2 FQGNSA. The CDR3 is CASSSSRGARGYTF. CDR3 bases: TGTGCCAGCAGCTCGTCACGGGGGGCTCGAGGCTACACCTTC.

The chain couples TRBV28 to TRBJ1-4; the D is unclear. Trimming removed 5 bases from V and 8 bases from J, with 12 bases in between. Germline assignment: CDR1 MDHEN and CDR2 SYDVKM. The CDR3 spans 13 residues. In DNA form, the CDR3 reads TGTGCCAGCAGTACCCCCGCAGGAGAAAAACTGTTTTTT. Translating it yields CASSTPAGEKLFF.

The rearrangement joins TRBV6-2 or TRBV6-3 to TRBJ1-2; D might be TRBD1 (6 bases). CDR3 size: 11 residues. The V end lost 6 bases, the J end lost 7 bases, and 9 bases lay between the germline ends. Germline-derived CDR1 and CDR2 are MNHEY and SVGEGT. The CDR3 sequence is CASSIRGGYTF. CDR3 sequence (DNA): TGTGCCAGCAGCATCAGGGGTGGCTACACCTTC.

In this sample, this clone turned up once. The chain employs TRBV14 and TRBJ2-4; D is unclear. This CDR3 has 13 residues. Trimming shortened V by 1 base and J by 5 bases, and 6 bases separated the two germline ends. In germline, CDR1 is SGHDN, CDR2 FVKESK. CDR3 DNA: TGTGCCAGCAGCCAAGTCCCAGAAAACATTCAGTACTTC. This sequence encodes CASSQVPENIQYF.

Comments on this clone: A junction end diverges from the germline sequence, so it may reflect a read error. The rearrangement uses TRBV19 and TRBJ1-5; D uncertain. The CDR3 contains 13 residues. Germline values: CDR1 LNHDA, CDR2 SQIVND (reference sequence). CDR3 amino acids: CASGLGSDQPQHF. The CDR3 region has the DNA TGTGCCAGTGGTCTAGGTAGCGATCAGCCCCAGCATTTT. The full variable domain, rest sourced from reference TRBV19 and TRBJ1-5, is DGGITQSPKYLFRKEGQNVTLSCEQNLNHDAMYWYRQDPGQGLRLIYYSQIVNDFQKGDIAEGYSVSREKKESFPLTVTSAQKNPTAFYLCASGLGSDQPQHFGDGTRLSIL.

This chain joins TRBV7-2 and TRBJ2-6; the match to TRBD1 covers 12 bases. The CDR3 is 18 amino acids. V lost 5 bases to trimming and J lost 4 bases; unmatched junction nucleotides: 9. Germline lookup yields CDR1 SGHTA and CDR2 FQGNSA. The CDR3 nucleotides read TGTGCCAGCAGCCTACGGGGACAGGGGGCGCCCGGGGCCAACGTCCTGACTTTC. It encodes CASSLRGQGAPGANVLTF. Filled out from reference TRBV7-2 and TRBJ2-6, the complete variable domain reads GAGVSQSPSNKVTEKGKDVELRCDPISGHTALYWYRQSLGQGLEFLIYFQGNSAPDKSGLPSDRFSAERTGGSVSTLTIQRTQQEDSAVYLCASSLRGQGAPGANVLTFGAGSRLTVL.

This chain uses TRBV5-5 with TRBJ1-1, with 8 nucleotides matching TRBD1. Germline V gives CDR1 SGHKS, CDR2 YYEKEE (reference sequence). CDR3 length: 14 residues. V lost 4 bases to trimming and J lost 6 bases; unmatched junction nucleotides: 8. CDR3 sequence reads: CASSTGQAEAEAFF. The CDR3 DNA sequence: TGTGCCAGCAGCACGGGACAGGCCGAAGCTGAAGCTTTCTTT.

The chain combines TRBV14 with TRBJ2-1; no definite D call. Per germline, CDR1 SGHDN and CDR2 FVKESK. The V gene lost 2 bases and the J gene lost 5 bases, with 10 bases spanning the gap. The CDR3 contains 14 residues. Here the CDR3 DNA reads TGTGCCAGCAGCCAATTAAACAGAGACAATGAGCAGTTCTTC. Translated, it gives CASSQLNRDNEQFF.

The table lists this clone with a count of one. The rearrangement uses TRBV28 and TRBJ2-7; D unclear. The germline V gene encodes CDR1 MDHEN and CDR2 SYDVKM. CDR3 length: 14 amino acids. Trimming pared 5 bases from V and 7 bases from J, leaving 18 bases between. The CDR3 loop reads CASSPQYPPREQYF. As DNA, the CDR3 is TGTGCCAGCAGTCCCCAATACCCCCCACGGGAGCAGTACTTC. Full variable domain (rest looked up from reference TRBV28 and TRBJ2-7): DVKVTQSSRYLVKRTGEKVFLECVQDMDHENMFWYRQDPGLGLRLIYFSYDVKMKEKGDIPEGYSVSREKKERFSLILESASTNQTSMYLCASSPQYPPREQYFGPGTRLTVT.

The rearrangement links TRBV5-5 to TRBJ2-7; D possibly corresponds to TRBD1 (6 bases). V was pared by 6 bases and J by 5 bases, with 15 bases between. Germline V gene lookup returns CDR1 SGHKS and CDR2 YYEKEE (reference sequence). This CDR3 is built from 13 residues. The CDR3 coding sequence is TGTGCCAGCATCCTGGACAGAGGTAACGAGCAGTACTTC. This sequence encodes CASILDRGNEQYF.

This sequence joins TRBV19 and TRBJ2-7, with 10 nucleotides matching TRBD1. In germline, CDR1 is LNHDA, CDR2 SQIVND (reference sequence). This CDR3 region has 15 residues. J lost 4 bases, V lost 5 bases, and 8 bases had no gene match. CDR3 sequence reads: CASSSWDRGMYEQYF. The CDR3 region has the DNA TGTGCCAGTAGTTCCTGGGACAGGGGTATGTACGAGCAGTACTTC.

The CDR3 DNA reads TGTGCCAGGGGGGGGCGCGACCCAGATACGCAGTATTTT. This sequence encodes CARGGRDPDTQYF. This rearrangement joins TRBV19 to TRBJ2-3; D possibly corresponds to TRBD2 (7 bases). This CDR3 spans 13 amino acids. Trimming stripped 9 bases from V and 4 bases from J, with 14 bases between. Looked up from germline, CDR1 is LNHDA and CDR2 is SQIVND (reference sequence).

This chain joins TRBV9 and TRBJ2-1; possibly TRBD1 for D (5 bases). This CDR3 comprises 13 residues. Germline assignment: CDR1 SGDLS and CDR2 YYNGEE. V was trimmed by 1 base and J by 7 bases, leaving 9 bases between them. CDR3 loop: CASSVLTENEQFF. Here the CDR3 DNA reads TGTGCCAGCAGCGTACTGACAGAGAATGAGCAGTTCTTC. Supplemented by reference TRBV9 and TRBJ2-1, the full variable domain reads DSGVTQTPKHLITATGQRVTLRCSPRSGDLSVYWYQQSLDQGLQFLIQYYNGEERAKGNILERFSAQQFPDLHSELNLSSLELGDSALYFCASSVLTENEQFFGPGTRLTVL.

This clone was seen a single time. V usage is TRBV2 and J usage is TRBJ2-1; 10 positions match TRBD2. The J segment lost 9 bases and the V segment lost 8 bases, leaving 19 bases of the junction unmatched. The CDR3 totals 17 residues. The germline CDR1 and CDR2 sequences are SNHLY and FYNNEI. The CDR3 region has the DNA TGTGCCAGCGGAGTAGGAGTTTCTAGCGGGAGAGGCGGTGAGCAGTTCTTC. It codes for CASGVGVSSGRGGEQFF. Together with reference TRBV2 and TRBJ2-1, the CDR3 gives the full variable domain: EPEVTQTPSHQVTQMGQEVILRCVPISNHLYFYWYRQILGQKVEFLVSFYNNEISEKSEIFDDQFSVERPDGSNFTLKIRSTKLEDSAMYFCASGVGVSSGRGGEQFFGPGTRLTVL.

The chain carries TRBV9 and TRBJ2-2; weak D call: TRBD1 (7 bases). Trimming left V 5 bases short and J 5 bases short, with 16 bases between. CDR1 and CDR2 (germline): SGDLS, YYNGEE. The CDR3 extends over 15 amino acids. The CDR3 sequence is CASREGARGTGELFF. For the CDR3, the DNA is TGTGCCAGCAGGGAGGGGGCCCGGGGTACCGGGGAGCTGTTTTTT.

The chain is built from TRBV7-6 and TRBJ1-5; possibly TRBD1 for D (5 bases). V was cut by 0 bases and J by 5 bases, with 5 bases left in between. Germline lookup yields CDR1 SGHVS and CDR2 FNYEAQ. CDR3 size: 13 residues. The CDR3 DNA follows: TGTGCCAGCAGCTTAGCAGGGGATCAGCCCCAGCATTTT. As protein: CASSLAGDQPQHF.

This chain links TRBV28 with TRBJ1-3; TRBD1 aligns across 10 bases. This CDR3 is built from 15 residues. Germline-derived CDR1 and CDR2 are MDHEN and SYDVKM. V shed 5 bases, J shed 4 bases, and the junction held 5 bases outside the gene matches. The CDR3 DNA sequence: TGTGCCAGCAGTGGCCGGACAGGGGGGGGAAACACCATATATTTT. It is translated as CASSGRTGGGNTIYF.

This clone was observed a few times. The rearrangement links TRBV19 to TRBJ1-5, with D possibly matching TRBD1 (6 bases). Trimming took off 5 bases at V and 0 bases at J, with 8 bases between the two ends. The CDR3 extends over 14 amino acids. Germline V CDR1 and CDR2: LNHDA, SQIVND (reference sequence). The chain's CDR3 is CASSDRTSNQPQHF. In nucleotides, the CDR3 is TGTGCCAGTAGTGACAGGACTAGCAATCAGCCCCAGCATTTT.

The chain recombines TRBV4-1 with TRBJ1-4, with D perhaps TRBD1 (6 bases). V lost 9 bases, J lost 3 bases, and 14 bases lay in between. CDR1 and CDR2 from the germline V gene are MGHRA and YSYEKL. This CDR3 spans 14 amino acids. In DNA form, the CDR3 reads TGCGCCAGGTCAAAAGGGACACCTAATGAAAAACTGTTTTTT. Translating gives CARSKGTPNEKLFF.

The genes are TRBV5-4 and TRBJ2-1; TRBD1 aligns across 7 bases. The CDR3 runs to 16 residues. Trimming at V came to 0 bases and at J to 7 bases, leaving 10 bases not matched to a gene. Per germline, CDR1 SGHNT and CDR2 YYREEE (reference sequence). Written as DNA, the CDR3 is TGTGCCAGCAGCTTGGATATCGGACAGGTGGGAAATGAGCAGTTCTTC. It is translated as CASSLDIGQVGNEQFF.

This clone turned up a few times. The chain joins TRBV2 to TRBJ1-1; D not resolved. Deletions cut 4 bases from V and 5 bases from J, with 11 bases between. Germline V gene lookup returns CDR1 SNHLY and CDR2 FYNNEI. The CDR3 extends over 13 amino acids. CDR3 nucleotides: TGTGCCAGCAGTGGGACGGGGTTTACTGAAGCTTTCTTT. Translating it yields CASSGTGFTEAFF.

This clone was seen only a few times. V usage is TRBV2 and J usage is TRBJ2-7; weak D call: TRBD2 (5 bases). V was cut by 2 bases and J by 5 bases, with 22 bases left in between. The germline CDR1 and CDR2 sequences are SNHLY and FYNNEI. This CDR3 is built from 17 residues. The CDR3 protein is CASSESSITSSKDEQYF. In DNA, the CDR3 is TGTGCCAGCAGTGAATCTAGCATAACTAGTAGTAAAGACGAGCAGTACTTC.

The V call is TRBV9, the J call TRBJ2-1, with TRBD2 matching over 16 bases. Germline CDR1 and CDR2: SGDLS and YYNGEE. The V and J ends lost 4 bases and 5 bases, in that order; junction bases with no gene match: 6. The CDR3 extends over 17 amino acids. The CDR3 loop reads CASSPGTSGGGDNEQFF. The DNA for the CDR3 is TGTGCCAGCAGCCCCGGGACTAGCGGGGGGGGTGACAATGAGCAGTTCTTC.

The chain carries TRBV27 and TRBJ2-7; the match to TRBD2 covers 14 bases. After removal of 4 bases from V and 4 bases from J, the junction contained 6 bases not matched to a gene. CDR1 MNHEY and CDR2 SMNVEV come from the germline V gene (reference sequence). CDR3 length equals 16 residues. The CDR3 spells CASSSRTSGRIYEQYF. CDR3 in DNA: TGTGCCAGCAGTTCCCGGACTAGCGGGAGGATATACGAGCAGTACTTC.